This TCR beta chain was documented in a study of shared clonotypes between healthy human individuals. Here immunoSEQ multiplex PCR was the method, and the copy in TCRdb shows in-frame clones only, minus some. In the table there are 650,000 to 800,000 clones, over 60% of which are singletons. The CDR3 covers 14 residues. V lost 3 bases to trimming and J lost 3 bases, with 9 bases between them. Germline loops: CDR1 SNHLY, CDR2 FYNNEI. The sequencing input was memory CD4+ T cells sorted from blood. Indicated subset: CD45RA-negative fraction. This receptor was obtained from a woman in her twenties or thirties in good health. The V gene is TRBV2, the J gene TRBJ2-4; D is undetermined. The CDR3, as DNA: TGTGCCAGCAGTGATTCTAGGGTCAAAAACATTCAGTACTTC. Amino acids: CASSDSRVKNIQYF.